Below are 30 T cell receptor beta chains sequenced from a single sample in a study of control samples from healthy donors and cancer patients. Sequencing was performed with immunoSEQ multiplex PCR; in TCRdb, only in-frame clones are kept and a portion is missing. Of around 150,000 clones in the sample, roughly 90% were seen once. Sequenced: blood. These receptors came from a man aged 25-40 years in good health.

V is TRBV2 and J is TRBJ2-1; no firm D call. CDR1 and CDR2 (germline): SNHLY, FYNNEI. The ends were cut back, 1 base at V and 6 bases at J, with 4 bases in the middle. The CDR3 totals 12 residues. CDR3 sequence: CASSEGGNEQFF. In nucleotides, the CDR3 is TGTGCCAGCAGTGAAGGGGGCAATGAGCAGTTCTTC. Full variable domain (outside the CDR3, taken from reference TRBV2 and TRBJ2-1): EPEVTQTPSHQVTQMGQEVILRCVPISNHLYFYWYRQILGQKVEFLVSFYNNEISEKSEIFDDQFSVERPDGSNFTLKIRSTKLEDSAMYFCASSEGGNEQFFGPGTRLTVL.

This sequence joins TRBV5-4 and TRBJ1-1, with a tentative D call TRBD1 (5 bases). V was pared by 4 bases and J by 0 bases, with 10 bases between. There are 14 residues in the CDR3. CDR1 is SGHNT and CDR2 is YYREEE in the germline V gene (reference sequence). CDR3 sequence (DNA): TGTGCCAGCAGCCCGACAGCCATGAACACTGAAGCTTTCTTT. Its translation: CASSPTAMNTEAFF.

This clone was detected a few times. The chain is built from TRBV4-1 and TRBJ1-1, with a weak D call TRBD1 (5 bases). The CDR3 has 15 amino acids. Germline CDR1 MGHRA, CDR2 YSYEKL. Trimming pared 4 bases from V and 4 bases from J, leaving 16 bases between. CDR3 in DNA: TGCGCCAGCAGCCCAGGCCATCGGGGCAGCACTGAAGCTTTCTTT. Encoded protein: CASSPGHRGSTEAFF.

The chain recombines TRBV19 with TRBJ2-7, with a tentative D call TRBD2 (6 bases). In germline, CDR1 is LNHDA, CDR2 SQIVND (reference sequence). Trimming removed 7 bases at V and 6 bases at J, with 13 bases between. CDR3 length: 12 residues. The CDR3 DNA reads TGTGCCAGTACGGGGGAGCGTGCCGAGCAGTACTTC. Amino acid sequence: CASTGERAEQYF.

The V and J genes are TRBV21-1 and TRBJ1-2; the table's D call, TRBD1, has no DNA check behind it. TRBV21-1 is a documented pseudogene. The CDR3 sequence is 17 residues long. CDR3 DNA sequence: TGTGCCAGCAGCAAAGTTTACCGTTGGCAGGTCAACTATGGCTACACCTTC. Its translation: CASSKVYRWQVNYGYTF.

V usage is TRBV3-1 (or the pseudogene TRBV3-2) and J usage is TRBJ2-5; 11 bases line up with TRBD2. There are 15 residues in the CDR3. Per germline, CDR1 LGHDT and CDR2 YNNKEL (reference sequence). J was trimmed by 4 bases and V by 4 bases; bases with no gene match: 5. This CDR3 reads CASSPTSGVRETQYF. The CDR3 nucleotides read TGTGCCAGCAGCCCGACTAGCGGGGTTCGAGAGACCCAGTACTTC.

The chain joins TRBV5-6 to TRBJ2-1, with 8 bases identical to TRBD2. The junction had 6 bases not matched to a gene; V was cut back by 3 bases and J by 7 bases. CDR3 length: 14 residues. Germline loops: CDR1 SGHDT, CDR2 YYEEEE. The CDR3 region has the DNA TGTGCCAGCAGCTCCCGGGGGGGCTTTAATGAGCAGTTCTTC. It specifies CASSSRGGFNEQFF.

This clone is a singleton in its sample. The rearrangement joins TRBV11-3 to TRBJ2-1; TRBD1 is a possible D gene (6 bases). Germline V CDR1 and CDR2: SGHNT, YENEEA. The V end was cut by 8 bases, the J end by 6 bases, with 14 bases between. This CDR3 comprises 13 residues. In nucleotides, the CDR3 is TGTGCCAGCCGCCCCAGGGGAGTCAATGAGCAGTTCTTC. This gives the protein CASRPRGVNEQFF. Full variable domain (rest looked up from reference TRBV11-3 and TRBJ2-1): EAGVVQSPRYKIIEKKQPVAFWCNPISGHNTLYWYLQNLGQGPELLIRYENEEAVDDSQLPKDRFSAERLKGVDSTLKIQPAELGDSAVYLCASRPRGVNEQFFGPGTRLTVL.

The rearrangement joins TRBV6-4 to TRBJ1-2; the D is unclear. In germline, CDR1 is MRHNA, CDR2 SNTAGT. The CDR3 has 14 residues. Trimming took 0 bases from V and 2 from J, leaving 7 bases between them. The CDR3, as DNA: TGTGCCAGCAGTGACTCAGTGGGGAACTATGGCTACACCTTC. Residues: CASSDSVGNYGYTF.

V gene TRBV2 combines with J gene TRBJ2-7, with 9 bases fitting TRBD2. V dropped 6 bases and J dropped 5; count of bases not matched to a gene: 11. Germline-derived CDR1 and CDR2 are SNHLY and FYNNEI. The CDR3 has 15 amino acids. Written as DNA, the CDR3 is TGTGCCAGCAGCGGTCTGGTAGCGGGAGTCGACGAGCAGTACTTC. Translated, it gives CASSGLVAGVDEQYF.

The rearrangement joins TRBV7-6 to TRBJ2-7; the D gene is possibly TRBD1 (5 bases). The V gene lost 3 bases and the J gene lost 7 bases, with 7 bases spanning the gap. In germline, CDR1 is SGHVS, CDR2 FNYEAQ. The CDR3 has 11 residues. The CDR3 coding sequence is TGTGCCAGCAGCTTGGGGCAGGAGCAGTACTTC. The encoded protein is CASSLGQEQYF. The full variable domain, completed using reference TRBV7-6 and TRBJ2-7, is GAGVSQSPRYKVTKRGQDVALRCDPISGHVSLYWYRQALGQGPEFLTYFNYEAQQDKSGLPNDRFSAERPEGSISTLTIQRTEQRDSAMYRCASSLGQEQYFGPGTRLTVT.

This chain links TRBV4-2 with TRBJ2-5; 12 nucleotides match TRBD2. With V trimmed by 3 bases and J by 3 bases, 2 bases remained unmatched. The CDR3 covers 15 residues. Germline V gives CDR1 LGHNA, CDR2 YNFKEQ. CDR3 region: CASSQTSGGKETQYF. In DNA form, the CDR3 reads TGTGCCAGCAGCCAGACTAGCGGGGGTAAAGAGACCCAGTACTTC.

V gene TRBV6-4 combines with J gene TRBJ1-1; D is uncertain. V lost 8 bases and J lost 4, with 14 bases in between. Germline CDR1 is MRHNA and CDR2 is SNTAGT. The CDR3 is made up of 13 amino acids. The CDR3 region is CASSESRGTEAFF. The CDR3 DNA sequence: TGTGCCAGCTCAGAATCCAGAGGCACTGAAGCTTTCTTT.

Notes on this clone: The same CDR3 can be traced to other DNA sequences in this sample. The genes are TRBV24-1 and TRBJ2-1; the match to TRBD1 covers 7 bases. This CDR3 comprises 15 residues. Germline CDR1 KGHDR, CDR2 SFDVKD. Trimming removed 4 bases from V and 0 bases from J; junction bases left unmatched: 2. CDR3 sequence (DNA): TGTGCCACCAGTGACCCAGGGGGCTCCTACAATGAGCAGTTCTTC. Its translation is CATSDPGGSYNEQFF.

This clone was counted once. V is TRBV9 and J is TRBJ1-1, with 9 bases lining up with TRBD1. Trimming at V came to 4 bases and at J to 6 bases, leaving 4 bases not matched to a gene. The V gene's germline CDR1 is SGDLS and CDR2 YYNGEE. The CDR3 is 13 amino acids. The CDR3, as DNA: TGTGCCAGCAGCCCCAGACAGGGGGCTGAAGCTTTCTTT. This encodes CASSPRQGAEAFF.

The DNA of the CDR3 is TGTGCCAGCAGCTTGGTCCGGGACAGGGCCCGCGGGGGTGGCTACACCTTC. Its translation: CASSLVRDRARGGGYTF. This sequence joins TRBV5-6 and TRBJ1-2; TRBD1 aligns across 9 bases. V was pared by 0 bases and J by 7 bases, with 13 bases of the junction left unmatched. The CDR3 runs to 17 residues. Germline V lookup: CDR1 SGHDT, CDR2 YYEEEE.

This rearrangement joins TRBV18 to TRBJ2-3, with 8 bases that match TRBD1. V shed 4 bases, J shed 8 bases, and the junction held 11 bases outside the gene matches. Germline-derived CDR1 and CDR2 are KGHSH and LQKENI. This CDR3 comprises 15 residues. The chain's CDR3 is CASSQALRGQGTQYF. CDR3 bases: TGTGCCAGCTCACAGGCCCTCAGGGGGCAAGGTACGCAGTATTTT.

This chain connects TRBV9 to TRBJ2-2; D could derive from TRBD1 or TRBD2 (5 bases each). Germline assignment: CDR1 SGDLS and CDR2 YYNGEE. V lost 3 bases and J lost 8, with 11 bases in between. CDR3 length equals 13 residues. The CDR3, as DNA: TGTGCCAGCAGCGCCCAGTGGGGGGGGGAGCTGTTTTTT. This sequence encodes CASSAQWGGELFF.

This chain uses TRBV4-3 with TRBJ2-3; D call uncertain. V lost 4 bases and J lost 2, with 7 bases in between. The CDR3 covers 13 residues. Germline assignment: CDR1 LGHNA and CDR2 YSLEER. The CDR3 is CASSPGSTDTQYF. Here the CDR3 DNA reads TGCGCCAGCAGCCCGGGTTCCACAGATACGCAGTATTTT.

The J gene is TRBJ2-1, the V gene TRBV11-2; 10 bases map to TRBD2. Germline CDR1 and CDR2: SGHAT and FQNNGV. Unmatched junction bases numbered 1, after V lost 1 base and J lost 7 bases. This CDR3 is built from 14 residues. CDR3 in amino acids: CASSLGLAGNEQFF. In nucleotides, the CDR3 is TGTGCCAGCAGCTTAGGACTAGCGGGTAATGAGCAGTTCTTC.

This chain uses TRBV7-2 with TRBJ2-3; no clear D. Trimming stripped 6 bases from V and 2 bases from J, with 9 bases between. CDR3 length: 13 amino acids. The germline V gene has CDR1 SGHTA and CDR2 FQGNSA. CDR3 nucleotide sequence: TGTGCCAGCAGTCTCAAAATCACAGATACGCAGTATTTT. Residues: CASSLKITDTQYF. Supplemented by reference TRBV7-2 and TRBJ2-3, the full variable domain reads GAGVSQSPSNKVTEKGKDVELRCDPISGHTALYWYRQSLGQGLEFLIYFQGNSAPDKSGLPSDRFSAERTGGSVSTLTIQRTQQEDSAVYLCASSLKITDTQYFGPGTRLTVL.

The CDR3 region is CASSQLAPGELFF. The CDR3 DNA sequence: TGCGCCAGCAGCCAATTGGCTCCCGGGGAGCTGTTTTTT. The chain combines TRBV4-3 with TRBJ2-2; D not certain. Germline values: CDR1 LGHNA, CDR2 YSLEER. Trimming pared 2 bases from V and 6 bases from J, leaving 7 bases between. The CDR3 loop spans 13 amino acids.

J is TRBJ1-5 and V is TRBV6-2 or TRBV6-3; possible D gene TRBD1, 5 bases. The V and J ends lost 0 bases and 6 bases respectively, with 12 bases between them. The length of the CDR3 is 15 residues. Per germline, CDR1 MNHEY and CDR2 SVGEGT. CDR3 residues: CASSYSERGGQPQHF. The DNA for the CDR3 is TGTGCCAGCAGTTACTCAGAGAGGGGTGGTCAGCCCCAGCATTTT.

The rearrangement uses TRBV6-2 or TRBV6-3 and TRBJ1-5; D gene uncertain. The V end was cut by 6 bases, the J end by 3 bases, with 9 bases between. The CDR3 is made up of 13 amino acids. The germline gives CDR1 MNHEY, CDR2 SVGEGT. The CDR3 spells CASSRIFNQPQHF. Here the CDR3 DNA reads TGTGCCAGCAGCAGAATATTCAATCAGCCCCAGCATTTT.

J is TRBJ2-4 and V is TRBV6-5; tentative D call: TRBD1 (6 bases). CDR1 and CDR2 (germline): MNHEY, SVGAGI. V gave up 7 bases and J gave up 0 bases, with 13 bases separating them. The CDR3 covers 15 residues. The CDR3 loop is CASTQGPLAKNIQYF. CDR3 nucleotide sequence: TGTGCCAGCACTCAGGGGCCGCTAGCCAAAAACATTCAGTACTTC.

The rearrangement uses TRBV24-1 and TRBJ2-3; the D gene is possibly TRBD2 (5 bases). V lost 6 bases to trimming and J lost 0 bases, with 9 bases between them. Germline values: CDR1 KGHDR, CDR2 SFDVKD. There are 14 residues in the CDR3. The CDR3 loop reads CATSRGSSTDTQYF. CDR3 DNA sequence: TGTGCCACCAGTCGTGGGAGCAGCACAGATACGCAGTATTTT.

CDR3 DNA: TGTGCCAGCAGTCCGATAGCGGGAGGGCCCTACGAGCAGTACTTC. Translation: CASSPIAGGPYEQYF. This sequence joins TRBV27 and TRBJ2-7, with 11 positions matching TRBD2. Trimming at V came to 5 bases and at J to 2 bases, leaving 5 bases not matched to a gene. Germline loops: CDR1 MNHEY, CDR2 SMNVEV (reference sequence). The CDR3 consists of 15 residues.

This sequence joins TRBV13 and TRBJ1-2; D possibly corresponds to TRBD1 (5 bases). CDR1 is PRHDT, CDR2 FYEKMQ, per germline (reference sequence). V gave up 5 bases and J gave up 4 bases, with 17 bases separating them. The CDR3 is 15 residues long. The DNA for the CDR3 is TGTGCCAGCAGCCGGATAGACCGGGGGATCTATGGCTACACCTTC. The encoded protein is CASSRIDRGIYGYTF.

The J gene is TRBJ2-7, the V gene TRBV5-5, with 7 nucleotides matching TRBD2. The trim removed 5 bases at V and 2 bases at J, leaving 25 bases unmatched. Germline V gene sequence: CDR1 SGHKS, CDR2 YYEKEE (reference sequence). The CDR3 consists of 20 residues. The DNA of the CDR3 is TGTGCCAGCAGTAATAGCGGGCCACCTCTCCTCACGCGGGCCACCTACGAGCAGTACTTC. It codes for CASSNSGPPLLTRATYEQYF.

The chain combines TRBV7-2 with TRBJ2-7, with D hard to call. The CDR3 is 14 amino acids. Trimming removed 0 bases at V and 6 bases at J, with 12 bases between. Germline CDR1 and CDR2: SGHTA and FQGNSA. The CDR3 DNA follows: TGTGCCAGCAGCTTAGCTCCCAACCCCCGCGAGCAGTACTTC. This codes for CASSLAPNPREQYF.